Each of the 19 T cell receptor beta chains below was sequenced from the same sample in a study of blood T cell repertoires in COVID-19. Profiled with immunoSEQ multiplex PCR; TCRdb holds only in-frame clones, not every one. The table shows approximately 120,000 clones, with around 81% occurring only once. The sequenced sample consisted of peripheral blood. The origin of the receptors is a man between 25 and 39 years old with COVID-19, enrolled during active disease.

The chain recombines TRBV9 with TRBJ2-5, with D possibly TRBD1 on 5 matching bases. This CDR3 contains 15 residues. The germline CDR1 and CDR2 sequences are SGDLS and YYNGEE. V lost 0 bases and J 2 bases, leaving 11 bases between the germline ends. In nucleotides, the CDR3 is TGTGCCAGCAGCGTAGGTAGCAGGGCGCAAGAGACCCAGTACTTC. Amino acids: CASSVGSRAQETQYF. Supplemented by reference TRBV9 and TRBJ2-5, the full variable domain reads DSGVTQTPKHLITATGQRVTLRCSPRSGDLSVYWYQQSLDQGLQFLIQYYNGEERAKGNILERFSAQQFPDLHSELNLSSLELGDSALYFCASSVGSRAQETQYFGPGTRLLVL.

V and J are TRBV9 and TRBJ2-1; D uncertain. The CDR3 length is 13 residues. Trimming removed 4 bases from V and 8 bases from J, with 13 bases in between. The germline gives CDR1 SGDLS, CDR2 YYNGEE. The CDR3 DNA is TGTGCCAGCAGCCCCCCAGTATCTGATGAGCAGTTCTTC. Translating gives CASSPPVSDEQFF.

The chain uses TRBV4-1 and TRBJ2-1; maybe TRBD2 (6 bases). Germline V gene lookup returns CDR1 MGHRA and CDR2 YSYEKL. The CDR3 contains 18 residues. The ends were cut back, 0 bases at V and 2 bases at J, with 17 bases in the middle. The CDR3 nucleotides are TGCGCCAGCAGCCAAGATCGGTTACGGGAGTTCCCCTACAATGAGCAGTTCTTC. Translated, it gives CASSQDRLREFPYNEQFF.

The J gene is TRBJ2-1, the V gene TRBV7-2; D is possibly TRBD2 (6 bases). This CDR3 is 13 amino acids long. The V end was cut by 5 bases, the J end by 9 bases, with 14 bases between. CDR1 and CDR2 from the germline V gene are SGHTA and FQGNSA. The CDR3 region has the DNA TGTGCCAGCAGCCGGGGGACCGGCAGTGAGCAGTTCTTC. Translation gives CASSRGTGSEQFF.

The chain couples TRBV24-1 to TRBJ2-2; possible D gene TRBD2, 5 bases. Per the germline V gene, CDR1 is KGHDR and CDR2 is SFDVKD. The V end was cut by 5 bases, the J end by 5 bases, with 8 bases between. The CDR3 extends over 13 amino acids. The CDR3 reads CATSVPGTGELFF. CDR3 DNA: TGTGCCACCAGTGTACCGGGGACCGGGGAGCTGTTTTTT.

The chain employs TRBV6-5 and TRBJ1-2; TRBD1 is a possible D gene (6 bases). The CDR3 sequence is 15 residues long. The germline V gene has CDR1 MNHEY and CDR2 SVGAGI. Trimming stripped 6 bases from V and 2 bases from J, with 16 bases between. The CDR3 spells CASSHNPQGNYGYTF. The CDR3 DNA is TGTGCCAGCAGCCACAATCCCCAGGGGAACTATGGCTACACCTTC.

V usage is TRBV6-2 or TRBV6-3 and J usage is TRBJ1-1; 9 bases fit TRBD1. The CDR3 is made up of 15 amino acids. CDR1 is MNHEY, CDR2 SVGEGT, per germline. V gave up 5 bases and J gave up 3 bases; unmatched junction bases: 7. For the CDR3, the DNA is TGTGCCAGCAGTGGAGGACAGGGGTGGGACACTGAAGCTTTCTTT. It is translated as CASSGGQGWDTEAFF.

In this sample, this clone turned up once. The chain has TRBV29-1 and TRBJ2-2, with D unclear. Germline V gene data show CDR1 as SQVTM and CDR2 as ANQGSEA. Trimming shortened V by 3 bases and J by 0 bases, and 5 bases separated the two germline ends. The CDR3 length is 13 residues. CDR3 sequence reads: CSVDSTNTGELFF. CDR3 coding DNA: TGCAGCGTTGACAGTACGAACACCGGGGAGCTGTTTTTT.

Notes on this clone: Its ends do not fully match the called genes, so a read error is possible. The chain combines TRBV14 with TRBJ1-6; D is uncertain. This CDR3 has 13 residues. CDR1 and CDR2 from the germline V gene are SGHDN and FVKESK. DNA for the CDR3: TGTGCCAGCAACCAAAACGGGGATTCACCCCTCCACTTT. Encoded protein: CASNQNGDSPLHF.

J is TRBJ1-5 and V is TRBV5-6; D is perhaps TRBD1 (6 bases). Germline V lookup: CDR1 SGHDT, CDR2 YYEEEE. The CDR3 has 16 residues. Trimming took off 1 base at V and 3 bases at J, with 14 bases between the two ends. The DNA of the CDR3 is TGTGCCAGCAGCTTGAATTTAGGGACACACAATCAGCCCCAGCATTTT. It is translated as CASSLNLGTHNQPQHF. Full variable domain (remainder filled in from reference TRBV5-6 and TRBJ1-5): DAGVTQSPTHLIKTRGQQVTLRCSPKSGHDTVSWYQQALGQGPQFIFQYYEEEERQRGNFPDRFSGHQFPNYSSELNVNALLLGDSALYLCASSLNLGTHNQPQHFGDGTRLSIL.

The chain couples TRBV18 to TRBJ2-3; tentative D call: TRBD2 (5 bases). The CDR3 spans 17 residues. Per germline, CDR1 KGHSH and CDR2 LQKENI. V was trimmed by 1 base and J by 0 bases, leaving 14 bases between them. The CDR3 sequence is CASSPRELFTSTDTQYF. Here the CDR3 DNA reads TGTGCCAGCTCACCACGGGAGTTATTCACTAGCACAGATACGCAGTATTTT.

V gene TRBV4-1 combines with J gene TRBJ2-2; D may be TRBD2 (6 bases). The CDR3 covers 16 residues. In germline, CDR1 is MGHRA, CDR2 YSYEKL. V was trimmed by 4 bases and J by 4 bases, leaving 16 bases between them. Here the CDR3 DNA reads TGCGCCAGCAGCCTAGGGACTGGGGGGAGCACCGGGGAGCTGTTTTTT. Amino acid sequence: CASSLGTGGSTGELFF.

The chain recombines TRBV7-6 with TRBJ2-1, with TRBD2 matching over 11 bases. CDR3 size: 15 residues. The J segment lost 12 bases and the V segment lost 5 bases, leaving 12 bases of the junction unmatched. Germline-derived CDR1 and CDR2 are SGHVS and FNYEAQ. This chain's CDR3 is CASSPPGLAAEGQFF. In nucleotides, the CDR3 is TGTGCCAGCAGCCCGCCGGGACTAGCGGCCGAGGGGCAGTTCTTC.

The genes are TRBV5-6 and TRBJ1-5, with TRBD1 matching 7 bases. The CDR3 loop spans 16 amino acids. CDR1 is SGHDT, CDR2 YYEEEE, per germline. The V and J ends lost 3 bases and 4 bases, in that order; junction bases with no gene match: 10. The CDR3 bases are TGTGCCAGCAGCTCCGGAGCCGGGACAGCTAATCAGCCCCAGCATTTT. As protein: CASSSGAGTANQPQHF.

V usage is TRBV7-3 and J usage is TRBJ2-1; 7 positions agree with TRBD1. This CDR3 is 15 amino acids long. The J segment lost 1 base and the V segment lost 0 bases, leaving 0 bases of the junction unmatched. CDR1 SGHTA and CDR2 FQGTGA come from the germline V gene. This chain's CDR3 is CASSLTTGSYNEQFF. The CDR3 region has the DNA TGTGCCAGCAGCTTAACGACAGGGTCCTACAATGAGCAGTTCTTC.

The CDR3 reads CASSFARSLGPSEAFF. The CDR3 coding sequence is TGTGCCAGCAGTTTCGCTCGGAGTTTGGGTCCGTCTGAAGCTTTCTTT. This chain connects TRBV28 to TRBJ1-1; unclear D gene. The CDR3 sequence is 16 residues long. Per germline, CDR1 MDHEN and CDR2 SYDVKM. The germline V and J ends were trimmed by 3 bases and 6 bases, with 20 bases remaining between them.

V usage is TRBV14 and J usage is TRBJ1-2; TRBD1 matches at 7 bases. From germline, CDR1 is SGHDN and CDR2 FVKESK. J was trimmed by 6 bases and V by 4 bases; bases with no gene match: 11. CDR3 length equals 15 residues. CDR3: CASSRTTGNVHGYTF. The DNA of the CDR3 is TGTGCCAGCAGCCGAACGACAGGGAACGTTCATGGCTACACCTTC.

The V call is TRBV29-1, the J call TRBJ2-2; D gene ambiguous. From germline, CDR1 is SQVTM and CDR2 ANQGSEA. V lost 8 bases to trimming and J lost 0 bases, with 4 bases between them. The CDR3 has 11 residues. The CDR3 DNA follows: TGCAGCTACTCGAACACCGGGGAGCTGTTTTTT. This codes for CSYSNTGELFF.

The chain has TRBV12-3 or TRBV12-4 and TRBJ2-7; D not resolved. V shed 6 bases and J shed 5 bases, with 14 bases lying between them. The CDR3 sequence is 13 residues long. The CDR3 sequence is CASSALKAHEQYF. The CDR3 nucleotides read TGTGCCAGCAGCGCTCTCAAAGCCCACGAGCAGTACTTC.